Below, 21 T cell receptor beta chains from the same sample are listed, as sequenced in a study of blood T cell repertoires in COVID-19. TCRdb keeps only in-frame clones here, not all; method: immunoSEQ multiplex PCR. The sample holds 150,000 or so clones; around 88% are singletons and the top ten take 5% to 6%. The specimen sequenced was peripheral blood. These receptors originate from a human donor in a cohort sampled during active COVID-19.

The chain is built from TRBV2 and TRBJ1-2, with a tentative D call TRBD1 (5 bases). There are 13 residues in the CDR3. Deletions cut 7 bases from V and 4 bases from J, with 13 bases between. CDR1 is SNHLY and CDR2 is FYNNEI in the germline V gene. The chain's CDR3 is CASNGGLGYGYTF. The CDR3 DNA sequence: TGTGCCAGCAACGGGGGACTCGGCTATGGCTACACCTTC.

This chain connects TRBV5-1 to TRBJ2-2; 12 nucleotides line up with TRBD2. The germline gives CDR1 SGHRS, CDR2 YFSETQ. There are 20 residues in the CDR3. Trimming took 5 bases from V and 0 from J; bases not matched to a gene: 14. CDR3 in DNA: TGCGCCAGCAGGAGGTTACTAGCGGGGGGATGGAACGCGAACACCGGGGAGCTGTTTTTT. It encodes CASRRLLAGGWNANTGELFF.

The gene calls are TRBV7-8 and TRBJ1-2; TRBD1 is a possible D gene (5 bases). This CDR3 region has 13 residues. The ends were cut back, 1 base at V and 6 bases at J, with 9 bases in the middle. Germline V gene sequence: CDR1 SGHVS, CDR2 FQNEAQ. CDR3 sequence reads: CASSLETDNGYTF. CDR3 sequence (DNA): TGTGCCAGCAGCTTAGAGACAGATAATGGCTACACCTTC.

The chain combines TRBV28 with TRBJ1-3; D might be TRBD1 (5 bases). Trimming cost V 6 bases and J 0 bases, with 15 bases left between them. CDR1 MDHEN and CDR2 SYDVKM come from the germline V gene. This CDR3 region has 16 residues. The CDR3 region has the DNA TGTGCCAGCAGCATGACAGCTCGAAGCTCTGGAAACACCATATATTTT. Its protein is CASSMTARSSGNTIYF.

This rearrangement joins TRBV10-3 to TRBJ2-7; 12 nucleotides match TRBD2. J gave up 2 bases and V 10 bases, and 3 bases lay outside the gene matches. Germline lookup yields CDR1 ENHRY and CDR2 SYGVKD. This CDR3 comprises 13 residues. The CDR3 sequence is CASRTSGTYEQYF. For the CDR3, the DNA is TGTGCCAGCCGGACTAGCGGGACCTACGAGCAGTACTTC.

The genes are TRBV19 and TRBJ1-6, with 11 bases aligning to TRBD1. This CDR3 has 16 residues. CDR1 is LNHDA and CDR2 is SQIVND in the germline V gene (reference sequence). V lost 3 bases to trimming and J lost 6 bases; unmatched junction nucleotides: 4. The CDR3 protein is CASSISGTGGNSPLHF. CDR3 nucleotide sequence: TGTGCCAGTAGTATTTCCGGGACAGGGGGTAATTCACCCCTCCACTTT.

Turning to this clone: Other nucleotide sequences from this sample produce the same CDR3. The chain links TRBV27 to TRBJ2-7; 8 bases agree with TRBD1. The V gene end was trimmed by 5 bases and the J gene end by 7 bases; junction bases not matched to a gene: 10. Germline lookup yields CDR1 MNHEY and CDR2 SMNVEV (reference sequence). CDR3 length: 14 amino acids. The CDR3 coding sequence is TGTGCCAGCAGTCCGGCTACAGGGGGTTATGAGCAGTACTTC. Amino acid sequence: CASSPATGGYEQYF.

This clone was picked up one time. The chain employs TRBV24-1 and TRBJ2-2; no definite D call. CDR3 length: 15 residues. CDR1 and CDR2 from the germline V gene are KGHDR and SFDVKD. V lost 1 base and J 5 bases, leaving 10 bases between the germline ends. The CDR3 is CATSDFRSITGELFF. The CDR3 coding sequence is TGTGCCACCAGTGATTTTAGATCGATTACCGGGGAGCTGTTTTTT.

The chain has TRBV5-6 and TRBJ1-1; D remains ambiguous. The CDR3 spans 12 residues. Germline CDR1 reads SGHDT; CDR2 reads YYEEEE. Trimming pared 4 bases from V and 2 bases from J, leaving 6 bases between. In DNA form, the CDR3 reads TGTGCCAGCAGCCATGGCAACACTGAAGCTTTCTTT. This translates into CASSHGNTEAFF.

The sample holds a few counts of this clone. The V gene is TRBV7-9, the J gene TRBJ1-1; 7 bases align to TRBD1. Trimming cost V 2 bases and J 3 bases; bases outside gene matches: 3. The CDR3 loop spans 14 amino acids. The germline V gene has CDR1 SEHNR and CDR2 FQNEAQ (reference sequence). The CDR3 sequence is CASSLRDSYTEAFF. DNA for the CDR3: TGTGCCAGCAGCTTAAGGGACAGCTACACTGAAGCTTTCTTT. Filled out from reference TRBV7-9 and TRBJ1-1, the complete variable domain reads DTGVSQNPRHKITKRGQNVTFRCDPISEHNRLYWYRQTLGQGPEFLTYFQNEAQLEKSRLLSDRFSAERPKGSFSTLEIQRTEQGDSAMYLCASSLRDSYTEAFFGQGTRLTVV.

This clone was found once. CDR3 residues: CASSLVALTAPNYGYTF. CDR3 DNA: TGCGCCAGCAGCTTGGTCGCTCTGACAGCCCCTAACTATGGCTACACCTTC. The V gene is TRBV5-1, the J gene TRBJ1-2, with a tentative D call TRBD1 (5 bases). V lost 0 bases and J lost 0, with 15 bases in between. From germline, CDR1 is SGHRS and CDR2 YFSETQ. The CDR3 runs 17 residues.

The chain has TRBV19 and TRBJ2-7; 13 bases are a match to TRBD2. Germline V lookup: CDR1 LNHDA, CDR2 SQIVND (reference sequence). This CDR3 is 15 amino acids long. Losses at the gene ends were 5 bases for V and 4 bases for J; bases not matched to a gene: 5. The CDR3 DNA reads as TGTGCCAGTAGTCCGGGGACTAGCGGGATTTACGAGCAGTACTTC. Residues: CASSPGTSGIYEQYF.

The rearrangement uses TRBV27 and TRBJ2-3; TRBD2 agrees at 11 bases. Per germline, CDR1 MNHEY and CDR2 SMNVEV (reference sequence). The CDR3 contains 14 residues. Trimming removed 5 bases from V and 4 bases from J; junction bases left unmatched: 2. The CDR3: CASSPGLAADTQYF. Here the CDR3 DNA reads TGTGCCAGCAGTCCGGGACTAGCGGCAGATACGCAGTATTTT.

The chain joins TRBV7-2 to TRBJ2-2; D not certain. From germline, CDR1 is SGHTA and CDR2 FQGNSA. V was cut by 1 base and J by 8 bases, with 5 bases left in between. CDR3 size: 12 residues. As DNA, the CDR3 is TGTGCCAGCAGCTTAGTACTGGGGGAGCTGTTTTTT. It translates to CASSLVLGELFF. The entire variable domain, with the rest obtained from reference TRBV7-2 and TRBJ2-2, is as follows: GAGVSQSPSNKVTEKGKDVELRCDPISGHTALYWYRQSLGQGLEFLIYFQGNSAPDKSGLPSDRFSAERTGGSVSTLTIQRTQQEDSAVYLCASSLVLGELFFGEGSRLTVL.

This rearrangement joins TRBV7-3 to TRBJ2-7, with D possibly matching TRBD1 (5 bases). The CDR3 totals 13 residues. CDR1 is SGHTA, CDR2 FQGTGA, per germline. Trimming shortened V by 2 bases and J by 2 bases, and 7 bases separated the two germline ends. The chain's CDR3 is CASSLGAPYEQYF. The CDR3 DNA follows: TGTGCCAGCAGCTTAGGGGCACCCTACGAGCAGTACTTC.

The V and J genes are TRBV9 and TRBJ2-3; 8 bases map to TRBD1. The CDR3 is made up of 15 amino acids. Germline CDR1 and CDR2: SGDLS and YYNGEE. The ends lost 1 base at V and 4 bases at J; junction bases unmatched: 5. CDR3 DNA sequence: TGTGCCAGCAGCGTACAGGGGGCCCCCCCAGATACGCAGTATTTT. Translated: CASSVQGAPPDTQYF.

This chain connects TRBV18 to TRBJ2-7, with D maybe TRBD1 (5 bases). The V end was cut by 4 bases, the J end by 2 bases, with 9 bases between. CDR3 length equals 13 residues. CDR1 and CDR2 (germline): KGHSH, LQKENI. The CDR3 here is CASSLPQAYEQYF. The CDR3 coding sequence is TGTGCCAGCTCACTCCCACAGGCCTACGAGCAGTACTTC.

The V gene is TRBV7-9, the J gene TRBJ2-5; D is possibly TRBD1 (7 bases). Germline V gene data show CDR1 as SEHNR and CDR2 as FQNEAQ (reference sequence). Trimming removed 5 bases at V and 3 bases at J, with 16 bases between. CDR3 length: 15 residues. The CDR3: CASSRGGRGEETQYF. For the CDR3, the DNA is TGTGCCAGCAGCCGGGGCGGCAGGGGGGAAGAGACCCAGTACTTC.

The DNA of the CDR3 is TGTGCCAGCAGCTTAGTGGGTGGAGGAGCTGAAGCTTTCTTT. This translates into CASSLVGGGAEAFF. The chain recombines TRBV7-9 with TRBJ1-1, with D unresolved. Per germline, CDR1 SEHNR and CDR2 FQNEAQ (reference sequence). Trimming cost V 1 base and J 6 bases, with 12 bases left between them. This CDR3 is 14 amino acids long. Together with reference TRBV7-9 and TRBJ1-1, the CDR3 gives the full variable domain: DTGVSQNPRHKITKRGQNVTFRCDPISEHNRLYWYRQTLGQGPEFLTYFQNEAQLEKSRLLSDRFSAERPKGSFSTLEIQRTEQGDSAMYLCASSLVGGGAEAFFGQGTRLTVV.

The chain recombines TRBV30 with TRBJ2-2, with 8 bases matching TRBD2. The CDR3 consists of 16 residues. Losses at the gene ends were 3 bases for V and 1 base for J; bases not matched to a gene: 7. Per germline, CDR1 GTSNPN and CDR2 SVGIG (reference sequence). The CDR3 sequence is CAWSLGGGMNTGELFF. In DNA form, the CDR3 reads TGTGCCTGGAGCTTAGGCGGGGGGATGAACACCGGGGAGCTGTTTTTT.

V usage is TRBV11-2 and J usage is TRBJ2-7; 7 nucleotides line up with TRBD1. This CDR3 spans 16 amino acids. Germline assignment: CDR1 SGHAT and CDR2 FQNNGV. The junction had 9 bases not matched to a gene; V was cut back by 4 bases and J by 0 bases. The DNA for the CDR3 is TGTGCCAGCAGCTCCCTTCGGACAGGACCCTCCTACGAGCAGTACTTC. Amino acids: CASSSLRTGPSYEQYF. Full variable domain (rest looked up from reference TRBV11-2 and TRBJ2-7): EAGVAQSPRYKIIEKRQSVAFWCNPISGHATLYWYQQILGQGPKLLIQFQNNGVVDDSQLPKDRFSAERLKGVDSTLKIQPAKLEDSAVYLCASSSLRTGPSYEQYFGPGTRLTVT.